This T cell receptor (beta chain) was profiled in a study of blood T cell repertoires in COVID-19. As for the study in general: Sites in the United States, Italy and Spain provided acute and convalescent COVID-19 samples.

Produced via immunoSEQ multiplex PCR; TCRdb's table is partial and in-frame only. Among approximately 400,000 clones, more than 70% were seen once, and the ten largest hold around 1.2%. The specimen was PBMCs or T cells enriched from blood (not recorded which). This clonotype originated in a woman under 30 who had recovered from COVID-19.

CDR3 bases: TGCGCCAGCAGCTTGGTGGGGACAGGGACACAAGAGACCCAGTACTTC. Its protein product is CASSLVGTGTQETQYF. This chain uses TRBV5-1 with TRBJ2-5; TRBD1 matches at 9 bases. The V and J ends lost 0 bases and 2 bases, in that order; junction bases with no gene match: 5. This CDR3 region has 16 residues. Looked up from germline, CDR1 is SGHRS and CDR2 is YFSETQ.